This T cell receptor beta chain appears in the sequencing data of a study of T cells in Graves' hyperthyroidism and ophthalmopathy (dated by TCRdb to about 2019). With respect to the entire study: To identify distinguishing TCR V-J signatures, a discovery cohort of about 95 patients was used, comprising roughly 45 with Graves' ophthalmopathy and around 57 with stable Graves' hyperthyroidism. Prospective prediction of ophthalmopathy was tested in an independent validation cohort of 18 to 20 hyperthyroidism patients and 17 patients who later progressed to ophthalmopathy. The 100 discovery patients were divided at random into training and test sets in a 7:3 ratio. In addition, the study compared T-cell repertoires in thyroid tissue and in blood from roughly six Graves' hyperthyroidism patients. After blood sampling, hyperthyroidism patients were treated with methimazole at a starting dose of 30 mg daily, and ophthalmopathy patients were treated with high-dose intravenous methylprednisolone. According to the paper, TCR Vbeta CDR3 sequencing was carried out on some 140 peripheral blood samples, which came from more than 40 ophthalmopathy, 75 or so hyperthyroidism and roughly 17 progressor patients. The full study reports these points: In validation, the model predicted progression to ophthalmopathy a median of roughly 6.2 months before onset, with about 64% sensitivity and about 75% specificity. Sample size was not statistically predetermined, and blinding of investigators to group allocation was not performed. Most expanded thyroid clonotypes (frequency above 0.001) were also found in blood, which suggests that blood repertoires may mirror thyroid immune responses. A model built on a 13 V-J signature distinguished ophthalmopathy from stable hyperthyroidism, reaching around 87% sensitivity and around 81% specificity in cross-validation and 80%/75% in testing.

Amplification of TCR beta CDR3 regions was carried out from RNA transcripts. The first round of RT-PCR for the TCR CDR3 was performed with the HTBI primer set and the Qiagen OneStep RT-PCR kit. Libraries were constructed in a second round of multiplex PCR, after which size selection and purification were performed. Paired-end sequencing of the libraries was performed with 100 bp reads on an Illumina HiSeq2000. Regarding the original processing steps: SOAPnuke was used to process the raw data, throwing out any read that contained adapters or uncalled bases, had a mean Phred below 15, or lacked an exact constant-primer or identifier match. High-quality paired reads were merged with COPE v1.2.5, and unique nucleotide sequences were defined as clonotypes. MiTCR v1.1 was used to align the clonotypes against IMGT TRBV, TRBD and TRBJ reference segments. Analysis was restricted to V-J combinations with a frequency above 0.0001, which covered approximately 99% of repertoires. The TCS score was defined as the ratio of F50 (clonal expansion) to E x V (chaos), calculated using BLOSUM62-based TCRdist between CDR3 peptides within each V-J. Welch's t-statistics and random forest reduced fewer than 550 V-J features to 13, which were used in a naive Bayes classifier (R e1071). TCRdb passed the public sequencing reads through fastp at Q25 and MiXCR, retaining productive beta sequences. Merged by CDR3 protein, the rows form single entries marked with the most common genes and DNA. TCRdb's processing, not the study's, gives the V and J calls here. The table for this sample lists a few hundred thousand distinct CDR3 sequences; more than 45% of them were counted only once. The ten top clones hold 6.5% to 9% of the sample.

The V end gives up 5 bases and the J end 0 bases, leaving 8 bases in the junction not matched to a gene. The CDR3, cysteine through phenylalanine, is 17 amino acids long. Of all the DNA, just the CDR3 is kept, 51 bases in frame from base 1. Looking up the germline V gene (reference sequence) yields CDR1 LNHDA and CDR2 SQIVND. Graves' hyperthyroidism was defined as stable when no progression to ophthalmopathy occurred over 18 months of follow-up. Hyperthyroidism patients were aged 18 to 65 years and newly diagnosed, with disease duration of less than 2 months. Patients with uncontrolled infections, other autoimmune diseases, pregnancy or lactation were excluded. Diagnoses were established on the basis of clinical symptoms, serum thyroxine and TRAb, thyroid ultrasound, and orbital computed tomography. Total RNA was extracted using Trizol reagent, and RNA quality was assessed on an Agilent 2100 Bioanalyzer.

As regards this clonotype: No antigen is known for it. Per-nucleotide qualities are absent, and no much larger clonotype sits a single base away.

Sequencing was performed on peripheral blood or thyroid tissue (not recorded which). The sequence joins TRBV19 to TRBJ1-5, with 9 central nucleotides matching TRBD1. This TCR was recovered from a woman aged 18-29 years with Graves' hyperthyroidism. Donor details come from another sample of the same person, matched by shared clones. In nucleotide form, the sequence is TGTGCCAGTAGTGAACCGGGACAGGGCTATAGCAATCAGCCCCAGCATTTT. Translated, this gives CASSEPGQGYSNQPQHF.